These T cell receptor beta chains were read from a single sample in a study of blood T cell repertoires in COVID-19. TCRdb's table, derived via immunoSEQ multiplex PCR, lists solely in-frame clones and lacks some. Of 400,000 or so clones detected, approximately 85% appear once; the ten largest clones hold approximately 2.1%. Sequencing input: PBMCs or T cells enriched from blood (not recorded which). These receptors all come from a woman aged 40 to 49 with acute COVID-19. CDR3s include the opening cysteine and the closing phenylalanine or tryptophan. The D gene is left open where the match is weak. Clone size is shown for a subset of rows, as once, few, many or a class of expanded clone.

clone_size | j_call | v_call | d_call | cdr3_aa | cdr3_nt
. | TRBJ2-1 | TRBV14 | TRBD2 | CASSGVAGGLNEQFF | TGTGCCAGCAGCGGTGTAGCGGGGGGGCTTAATGAGCAGTTCTTC
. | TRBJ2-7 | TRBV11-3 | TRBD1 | CASSLGQGAYEQYF | TGTGCCAGCAGCTTAGGGCAGGGGGCCTACGAGCAGTACTTC
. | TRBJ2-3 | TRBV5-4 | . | CASSLGGASTDTQYF | TGTGCCAGCAGCTTAGGGGGGGCGAGCACAGATACGCAGTATTTT
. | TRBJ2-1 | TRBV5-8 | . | CASSLLLGPRVSEQFF | TGTGCCAGCAGCTTACTGTTGGGGCCGCGAGTTAGTGAGCAGTTCTTC
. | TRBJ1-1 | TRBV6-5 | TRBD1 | CASSYSTGANTEAFF | TGTGCCAGCAGTTACTCGACAGGGGCGAACACTGAAGCTTTCTTT
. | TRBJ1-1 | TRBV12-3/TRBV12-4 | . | CASTLPRNTEAFF | TGTGCCAGCACCCTACCCCGGAACACTGAAGCTTTCTTT
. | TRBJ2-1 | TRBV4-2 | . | CASSQVTPGVLLRNEQFF | TGTGCCAGCAGCCAAGTCACCCCGGGGGTTCTACTACGGAATGAGCAGTTCTTC
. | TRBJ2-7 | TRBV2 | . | CASRTAYEQYF | TGTGCCAGCCGGACAGCCTACGAGCAGTACTTC
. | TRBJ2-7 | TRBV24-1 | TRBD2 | CATSDLASGGGYEQYF | TGTGCCACCAGTGATTTGGCTAGCGGGGGGGGCTACGAGCAGTACTTC
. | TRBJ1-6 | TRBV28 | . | CASTEGRMTPLHF | TGTGCCAGCACTGAGGGTAGGATGACACCCCTCCACTTT
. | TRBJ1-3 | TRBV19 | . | CASSTQGKFDTIYF | TGTGCCAGTAGTACCCAGGGGAAGTTCGACACCATATATTTT
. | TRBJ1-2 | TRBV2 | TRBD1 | CASSRRDRGDYGYTF | TGTGCCAGCAGTAGACGGGACAGGGGGGACTATGGCTACACCTTC
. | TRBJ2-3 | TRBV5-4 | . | CASSLSPGRGTDTQYF | TGTGCCAGCAGCTTGTCTCCAGGGAGGGGGACAGATACGCAGTATTTT
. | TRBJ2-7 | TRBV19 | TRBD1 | CASSWTGAEQYF | TGTGCCAGTAGCTGGACAGGGGCTGAGCAGTACTTC
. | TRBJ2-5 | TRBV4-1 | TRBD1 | CASSQPGQGPKTQYF | TGCGCCAGCAGCCAGCCGGGACAGGGGCCGAAGACCCAGTACTTC
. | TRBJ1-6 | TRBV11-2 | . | CASSLDRRLGTTLNSPLHF | TGTGCCAGCAGCTTAGATCGGCGGCTCGGAACGACTCTTAATTCACCCCTCCACTTT
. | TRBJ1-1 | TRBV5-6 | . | CASSSGLNTEAFF | TGTGCCAGCAGCTCTGGCCTGAACACTGAAGCTTTCTTT
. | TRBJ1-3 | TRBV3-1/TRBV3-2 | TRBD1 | CASSHGQGRYGNTIYF | TGTGCCAGCAGCCACGGACAGGGGAGGTACGGAAACACCATATATTTT
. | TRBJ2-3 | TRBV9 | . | CASSVAGGAGDTQYF | TGTGCCAGCAGCGTAGCTGGGGGCGCGGGAGATACGCAGTATTTT
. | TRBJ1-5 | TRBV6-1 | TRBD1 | CASSGSGGYQPQHF | TGTGCCAGCAGTGGATCAGGGGGCTATCAGCCCCAGCATTTT
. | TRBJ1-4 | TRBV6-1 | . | CASSATGPSEIEKLFF | TGTGCCAGCAGTGCTACAGGGCCCTCAGAGATTGAAAAACTGTTTTTT
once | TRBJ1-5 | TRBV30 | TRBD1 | CAWSGQGYQPQHF | TGTGCCTGGAGCGGACAGGGGTATCAGCCCCAGCATTTT
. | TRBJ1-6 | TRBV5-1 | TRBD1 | CASSLDPGDRGFYYNSPLHF | TGCGCCAGCAGCTTAGACCCCGGGGACAGGGGGTTCTACTATAATTCACCCCTCCACTTT
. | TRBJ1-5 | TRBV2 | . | CASSEVRWGFNQPQHF | TGTGCCAGCAGTGAAGTAAGATGGGGCTTTAATCAGCCCCAGCATTTT
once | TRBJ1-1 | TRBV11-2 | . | CASSLGVGGTEAFF | TGTGCCAGCAGCTTAGGGGTAGGAGGTACTGAAGCTTTCTTT
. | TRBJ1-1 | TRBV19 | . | CASSTYTEAFF | TGTGCCAGTAGTACTTACACTGAAGCTTTCTTT
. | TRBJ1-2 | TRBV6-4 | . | CASSGGLNGYTF | TGTGCCAGCAGTGGAGGGTTAAATGGCTACACCTTC